Below are 20 T cell receptor beta chains sequenced from a single sample in a study of cytomegalovirus exposure and HLA in healthy donors. Only in-frame clones appear in the TCRdb table, and some are missing; sequencing was by immunoSEQ multiplex PCR. Of about 110,000 clones detected, 88% appear once; the ten largest clones hold under 1.5%. Specimen: PBMCs. These receptor sequences come from a woman in her twenties or thirties in good health and CMV-seropositive.

The chain has TRBV5-6 and TRBJ2-7, with 7 bases aligning to TRBD1. The CDR3 runs 15 residues. V shed 4 bases, J shed 2 bases, and the junction held 9 bases outside the gene matches. Germline CDR1 SGHDT, CDR2 YYEEEE. CDR3 in DNA: TGTGCCAGCAGCCGACCGACAGGGCCGCCCTACGAGCAGTACTTC. It encodes CASSRPTGPPYEQYF.

The rearrangement joins TRBV4-1 to TRBJ2-2, with 8 bases lining up with TRBD1. Germline trimming cut 7 bases from V and 7 bases from J; bases unmatched to any gene: 8. The length of the CDR3 is 14 residues. Germline-derived CDR1 and CDR2 are MGHRA and YSYEKL. The CDR3 DNA reads TGCGCCAGCACGGACAGGGAGAAGGGCGGGGAGCTGTTTTTT. It translates to CASTDREKGGELFF.

V gene TRBV14 combines with J gene TRBJ2-5; 8 positions match TRBD2. This CDR3 is 14 amino acids long. Per the germline V gene, CDR1 is SGHDN and CDR2 is FVKESK. The ends lost 1 base at V and 5 bases at J; junction bases unmatched: 3. CDR3 DNA: TGTGCCAGCAGCCAAGCGGGGGGGTTCGAGACCCAGTACTTC. It encodes CASSQAGGFETQYF.

This sequence joins TRBV5-1 and TRBJ2-1, with 7 bases lining up with TRBD2. Unmatched junction bases numbered 7, after V lost 2 bases and J lost 8 bases. The CDR3 is 14 amino acids. Germline lookup yields CDR1 SGHRS and CDR2 YFSETQ. The DNA of the CDR3 is TGCGCCAGCAGCTTACGCCGCGGGGGTGATGAGCAGTTCTTC. Protein: CASSLRRGGDEQFF.

The gene calls are TRBV30 and TRBJ2-7; D not resolved. The CDR3 length is 15 residues. Trimming shortened V by 2 bases and J by 1 base, and 15 bases separated the two germline ends. CDR1 and CDR2 from the germline V gene are GTSNPN and SVGIG (reference sequence). CDR3 region: CAWSIDSIPSYEQYF. CDR3 in DNA: TGTGCCTGGAGTATAGACTCCATCCCTTCCTACGAGCAGTACTTC.

The chain recombines TRBV6-6 with TRBJ1-2; TRBD1 might be the D (5 bases). Germline V gene sequence: CDR1 MNHNY, CDR2 SVGAGI (reference sequence). V dropped 0 bases and J dropped 5 bases, with 13 bases sitting between them. The CDR3 runs to 15 residues. The CDR3 spells CASSYSGREGYGYTF. CDR3 nucleotide sequence: TGTGCCAGCAGTTACTCTGGCAGGGAGGGGTATGGCTACACCTTC.

This chain joins TRBV7-7 and TRBJ2-5; D is possibly TRBD2 (6 bases). The CDR3 loop spans 15 amino acids. V was cut by 5 bases and J by 4 bases, with 17 bases left in between. CDR1 is SSHAT, CDR2 FNYEAQ, per germline (reference sequence). CDR3 sequence reads: CASSPSPTSGETQYF. Written as DNA, the CDR3 is TGTGCCAGCAGCCCCTCACCGACTAGTGGAGAGACCCAGTACTTC.

The chain uses TRBV11-3 and TRBJ1-1; 7 bases agree with TRBD1. Germline loops: CDR1 SGHNT, CDR2 YENEEA. V was clipped by 3 bases and J by 7 bases; unmatched bases: 14. This CDR3 contains 16 residues. The CDR3, as DNA: TGTGCCAGCAGCTTTGGGAGGAGGACAGGAGAAAATGAAGCTTTCTTT. Protein product: CASSFGRRTGENEAFF.

This chain links TRBV5-1 with TRBJ2-2, with D maybe TRBD1 (5 bases). CDR1 is SGHRS and CDR2 is YFSETQ in the germline V gene. V dropped 2 bases and J dropped 6 bases, with 11 bases sitting between them. This CDR3 region has 14 residues. The CDR3 nucleotides are TGCGCCAGCAGCTTTCAGGGTACCCCCGGGGAGCTGTTTTTT. Translation gives CASSFQGTPGELFF.

The genes are TRBV29-1 and TRBJ2-1; 11 bases match TRBD1. The CDR3 contains 14 residues. Germline V gives CDR1 SQVTM, CDR2 ANQGSEA. V shed 6 bases and J 8 bases; nucleotides not matched to a gene: 9. Here the CDR3 DNA reads TGCAGCGTCTCGGGCGGGACAGGGGGTTATGAGCAGTTCTTC. Amino acid sequence: CSVSGGTGGYEQFF.

The chain has TRBV11-2 and TRBJ2-7, with D maybe TRBD2 (6 bases). The CDR3 sequence is 14 residues long. Trimming removed 1 base at V and 7 bases at J, with 14 bases between. Germline loops: CDR1 SGHAT, CDR2 FQNNGV. The CDR3 DNA reads as TGTGCCAGCAGCTTAGGCGGGGCCGGCAGGGAGCAGTACTTC. Protein sequence: CASSLGGAGREQYF.

The rearrangement joins TRBV2 to TRBJ2-7; 7 bases align to TRBD2. Germline V CDR1 and CDR2: SNHLY, FYNNEI. V gave up 3 bases and J gave up 1 base; unmatched junction bases: 3. This CDR3 spans 14 amino acids. CDR3 in amino acids: CASSDASGSYEQYF. CDR3 nucleotide sequence: TGTGCCAGCAGTGATGCTAGCGGTTCCTACGAGCAGTACTTC.

The gene calls are TRBV2 and TRBJ1-4; maybe TRBD1 (5 bases). The V gene lost 4 bases and the J gene lost 7 bases, with 13 bases spanning the gap. Germline assignment: CDR1 SNHLY and CDR2 FYNNEI. The CDR3 consists of 14 residues. CDR3 coding DNA: TGTGCCAGCAGTGGCGCCAGGGAAGCTGAAAAACTGTTTTTT. Its translation is CASSGAREAEKLFF.

This chain links TRBV5-1 with TRBJ1-2; the D is unclear. V was clipped by 0 bases and J by 2 bases, with 5 bases between them. CDR1 is SGHRS and CDR2 is YFSETQ in the germline V gene. This CDR3 is 13 amino acids long. The CDR3: CASSLAQNYGYTF. The DNA of the CDR3 is TGCGCCAGCAGCTTGGCCCAGAACTATGGCTACACCTTC.

The count of this clone is one. The rearrangement links TRBV11-2 to TRBJ2-2, with TRBD2 as a possible D gene (6 bases). CDR3 length: 14 residues. Germline values: CDR1 SGHAT, CDR2 FQNNGV. Trimming left V 7 bases short and J 3 bases short, with 12 bases between. The CDR3 coding sequence is TGTGCCAGCACCCCACCGGGGGACACCGGGGAGCTGTTTTTT. Protein product: CASTPPGDTGELFF.

The chain couples TRBV11-2 to TRBJ2-2, with D possibly matching TRBD2 (6 bases). V shed 5 bases and J shed 9 bases, with 13 bases lying between them. CDR3 length: 13 amino acids. Germline loops: CDR1 SGHAT, CDR2 FQNNGV. CDR3 amino acids: CASSPGVSRELFF. CDR3 DNA: TGTGCCAGCAGCCCGGGAGTTTCCAGGGAGCTGTTTTTT. The full variable domain, with the rest looked up from reference TRBV11-2 and TRBJ2-2, is EAGVAQSPRYKIIEKRQSVAFWCNPISGHATLYWYQQILGQGPKLLIQFQNNGVVDDSQLPKDRFSAERLKGVDSTLKIQPAKLEDSAVYLCASSPGVSRELFFGEGSRLTVL.

DNA for the CDR3: TGCGCCAGCAGCCAAGGACTAGCGGGAGGGCAGAACACCGGGGAGCTGTTTTTT. Encoded protein: CASSQGLAGGQNTGELFF. The J gene is TRBJ2-2, the V gene TRBV4-1, with 14 bases identical to TRBD2. The V gene's germline CDR1 is MGHRA and CDR2 YSYEKL. This CDR3 has 18 residues. Germline trimming cut 1 base from V and 1 base from J; bases unmatched to any gene: 2.

The V gene is TRBV5-1, the J gene TRBJ1-1; the D gene is possibly TRBD1 (5 bases). The CDR3 length is 15 residues. The V gene lost 0 bases and the J gene lost 5 bases, with 14 bases spanning the gap. Germline loops: CDR1 SGHRS, CDR2 YFSETQ. The CDR3 nucleotides read TGCGCCAGCAGCTTGGTGGAGCCAGGGATTACTGAAGCTTTCTTT. This sequence encodes CASSLVEPGITEAFF.

CDR3 in DNA: TGTGCCAGCAGTTATGGACACGTCGGTGGCTACACCTTC. Residues: CASSYGHVGGYTF. The chain links TRBV6-5 to TRBJ1-2; D is perhaps TRBD1 (5 bases). CDR1 and CDR2 from the germline V gene are MNHEY and SVGAGI. This CDR3 spans 13 amino acids. Trimming removed 3 bases from V and 7 bases from J, with 12 bases in between.

The chain is built from TRBV4-2 and TRBJ1-2; TRBD1 agrees at 12 bases. The trim removed 2 bases at V and 7 bases at J, leaving 5 bases unmatched. The CDR3 spans 15 residues. Per germline, CDR1 LGHNA and CDR2 YNFKEQ. The CDR3 DNA reads TGTGCCAGCAGCCAACCGGGACAGGGGGCGGGTGGCTACACCTTC. It specifies CASSQPGQGAGGYTF.